A single sample is the source of the 25 T cell receptor beta chains below, sequenced in a study of OX40 agonist ivuxolimab in advanced cancers. The data were produced by immunoSEQ multiplex PCR, yet TCRdb's version contains in-frame clones alone and is incomplete. The sample lists 9,000 to 10,000 clones; roughly 71% were seen once. Sequenced here: CD4+ or CD8+ T cells sorted from blood, sampled in a trial of the OX40 agonist ivuxolimab. The receptors originated from an adult with an advanced solid tumor such as melanoma, head and neck, liver or kidney cancer.

This clone has only a few counts. The V gene is TRBV9, the J gene TRBJ2-3; TRBD2 matches at 13 bases. The V and J ends lost 4 bases and 4 bases, in that order; junction bases with no gene match: 9. CDR1 is SGDLS, CDR2 YYNGEE, per germline. This CDR3 comprises 17 residues. CDR3 sequence reads: CASSPYVLAGGSDTQYF. The CDR3 DNA sequence: TGTGCCAGCAGCCCATACGTACTAGCGGGAGGGTCAGATACGCAGTATTTT.

The genes are TRBV15 and TRBJ2-3; unclear D gene. The CDR3 is 14 amino acids. The ends were cut back, 2 bases at V and 0 bases at J, with 6 bases in the middle. Germline CDR1 and CDR2: LNHNV and YYDKDF (reference sequence). CDR3 sequence reads: CATSRSKSTDTQYF. The CDR3 nucleotides are TGTGCCACCAGCAGATCGAAGAGCACAGATACGCAGTATTTT.

This clone was seen a handful of times. J is TRBJ2-2 and V is TRBV7-6; D might be TRBD2 (6 bases). V was shortened by 1 base and J by 3 bases, with 9 bases between the two germline ends. CDR1 SGHVS and CDR2 FNYEAQ come from the germline V gene. This CDR3 region has 15 residues. This chain's CDR3 is CASSLDPGDTGELFF. The DNA of the CDR3 is TGTGCCAGCAGCTTAGATCCGGGGGACACCGGGGAGCTGTTTTTT.

With respect to this clone: Distinct nucleotide sequences in the sample also encode this CDR3. The V and J genes are TRBV27 and TRBJ2-1, with unresolved D. Germline CDR1 reads MNHEY; CDR2 reads SMNVEV (reference sequence). V dropped 2 bases and J dropped 7 bases, with 9 bases sitting between them. This CDR3 is built from 13 residues. The CDR3 nucleotides are TGTGCCAGCAGTTTAGCCGGTTTAAATGAGCAGTTCTTC. Amino acid sequence: CASSLAGLNEQFF.

By sample fraction, this clone is medium-sized (0.01 to 0.1%). This rearrangement joins TRBV6-1 to TRBJ2-7; 7 bases match TRBD1. Looked up from germline, CDR1 is MNHNS and CDR2 is SASEGT. This CDR3 has 19 amino acids. V trimming: 3 bases; J trimming: 0 bases; junction bases outside the gene matches: 17. The chain's CDR3 is CASSDYLMQTGQSSYEQYF. The CDR3 bases are TGTGCCAGCAGTGACTACCTGATGCAGACGGGACAGAGCTCCTACGAGCAGTACTTC.

This sequence joins TRBV28 and TRBJ2-7; D is undetermined. V lost 3 bases and J 2 bases, leaving 11 bases between the germline ends. From germline, CDR1 is MDHEN and CDR2 SYDVKM. The CDR3 is 14 residues long. This chain's CDR3 is CASSFAPGAYEQYF. The CDR3 DNA reads as TGTGCCAGCAGTTTTGCGCCAGGCGCCTACGAGCAGTACTTC.

The rearrangement uses TRBV6-5 and TRBJ2-7, with 9 positions matching TRBD2. The CDR3 sequence is 16 residues long. Germline-derived CDR1 and CDR2 are MNHEY and SVGAGI. The junction had 10 bases not matched to a gene; V was cut back by 0 bases and J by 7 bases. CDR3 sequence: CASSYSAREGRMEQYF. Here the CDR3 DNA reads TGTGCCAGCAGTTACTCGGCGCGGGAGGGCCGGATGGAGCAGTACTTC.

Notes on this clone: This CDR3 is also generated by other DNA sequences in the sample. This chain joins TRBV10-1 and TRBJ2-3; D possibly corresponds to TRBD2 (5 bases). Germline lookup yields CDR1 WNHNN and CDR2 SYGVQD (reference sequence). Trimming shortened V by 8 bases and J by 6 bases, and 27 bases separated the two germline ends. This CDR3 spans 17 amino acids. CDR3 DNA sequence: TGCGCCAGCCCAGGAGTAAGACGGGAAAGGGATCCGGATACGCAGTATTTT. Its protein is CASPGVRRERDPDTQYF.

This clone was seen just once. The V gene is TRBV14, the J gene TRBJ2-1; weak D call: TRBD2 (6 bases). This CDR3 region has 15 residues. The V and J ends lost 5 bases and 6 bases respectively, with 17 bases between them. Germline loops: CDR1 SGHDN, CDR2 FVKESK. For the CDR3, the DNA is TGTGCCAGCAGCGCTCCCGGGAGTAACTTCAATGAGCAGTTCTTC. It yields the protein CASSAPGSNFNEQFF.

The chain couples TRBV21-1 to TRBJ2-5; the D call TRBD1 from the table was never checked on the DNA. TRBV21-1 is flagged as a pseudogene. The CDR3 is 17 amino acids. This CDR3 is CASSKGTRGERQETQYF. Here the CDR3 DNA reads TGTGCCAGCAGCAAAGGGACCAGGGGCGAGAGACAAGAGACCCAGTACTTC.

This clone is large. V gene TRBV4-2 combines with J gene TRBJ1-2, with TRBD1 as a possible D gene (5 bases). Germline V gene lookup returns CDR1 LGHNA and CDR2 YNFKEQ. This CDR3 is built from 15 residues. Trimming pared 0 bases from V and 4 bases from J, leaving 12 bases between. DNA of the CDR3: TGTGCCAGCAGCCAAGAGGAAGGGGCTCTCTATGGCTACACCTTC. It specifies CASSQEEGALYGYTF.

Only one count was recorded for this clone. The chain employs TRBV6-5 and TRBJ1-2; maybe TRBD1 (5 bases). The CDR3 totals 13 residues. V was clipped by 6 bases and J by 0 bases, with 8 bases between them. Germline CDR1 reads MNHEY; CDR2 reads SVGAGI. The CDR3 spells CASRGTANYGYTF. Here the CDR3 DNA reads TGTGCCAGCAGAGGGACGGCTAACTATGGCTACACCTTC.

The chain couples TRBV19 to TRBJ2-3; perhaps D is TRBD1 or TRBD2 (5 bases each). Germline CDR1 LNHDA, CDR2 SQIVND (reference sequence). V shed 4 bases and J shed 3 bases, with 17 bases lying between them. CDR3 size: 16 residues. CDR3 protein: CASSSVWGTGTDTQYF. The CDR3 nucleotides read TGTGCCAGTAGTAGCGTCTGGGGGACGGGGACAGATACGCAGTATTTT.

Details on this clone: This same CDR3 is encoded by further DNA sequences in the sample. The gene calls are TRBV19 and TRBJ2-7; 7 bases map to TRBD2. From germline, CDR1 is LNHDA and CDR2 SQIVND (reference sequence). V trimming: 3 bases; J trimming: 4 bases; junction bases outside the gene matches: 6. This CDR3 contains 14 residues. DNA for the CDR3: TGTGCCAGTAGTATCTTTAGCGGGCCGTACGAGCAGTACTTC. The encoded protein is CASSIFSGPYEQYF.

The rearrangement joins TRBV28 to TRBJ1-4; no reliable D call. Germline V gene sequence: CDR1 MDHEN, CDR2 SYDVKM. The CDR3 has 16 amino acids. V gave up 6 bases and J gave up 0 bases, with 14 bases separating them. The DNA for the CDR3 is TGTGCCAGCAGACGCCAAACAAGTGCAACTAATGAAAAACTGTTTTTT. Protein sequence: CASRRQTSATNEKLFF.

This clone was detected only once. The rearrangement links TRBV7-9 to TRBJ1-1; D possibly corresponds to TRBD1 (5 bases). The CDR3 is 14 residues long. The V gene's germline CDR1 is SEHNR and CDR2 FQNEAQ (reference sequence). The V and J ends lost 4 bases and 0 bases respectively, with 9 bases between them. The CDR3 loop reads CASSWGRLNTEAFF. The CDR3 DNA follows: TGTGCCAGCAGCTGGGGACGGCTGAACACTGAAGCTTTCTTT.

This clone was counted a single time. V gene TRBV18 combines with J gene TRBJ2-1; no clear D gene. The CDR3 runs 13 residues. In germline, CDR1 is KGHSH, CDR2 LQKENI. The V end lost 3 bases, the J end lost 9 bases, and 12 bases lay between the germline ends. The CDR3 sequence: CASSPEGPGEQFF. CDR3 bases: TGTGCCAGCTCACCGGAAGGTCCAGGTGAGCAGTTCTTC.

The CDR3 DNA follows: TGTGCCAGCAGCGTAAAGCCAGCAGCGGGCGAAGAGACCCAGTACTTC. Translated: CASSVKPAAGEETQYF. The V gene is TRBV9, the J gene TRBJ2-5; TRBD2 might be the D (6 bases). Trimming took 1 base from V and 3 from J, leaving 16 bases between them. Per germline, CDR1 SGDLS and CDR2 YYNGEE. This CDR3 spans 16 amino acids.

The chain couples TRBV7-9 to TRBJ2-7; D ambiguous. V lost 0 bases and J lost 7, with 7 bases in between. The CDR3 loop spans 12 amino acids. Germline V gene sequence: CDR1 SEHNR, CDR2 FQNEAQ (reference sequence). The CDR3 loop is CASSLAGWEQYF. CDR3 sequence (DNA): TGTGCCAGCAGCTTAGCTGGTTGGGAGCAGTACTTC.

This clone has more than one count but fewer than ten. This chain connects TRBV30 to TRBJ2-3; 12 bases match TRBD2. The J segment lost 2 bases and the V segment lost 0 bases, leaving 3 bases of the junction unmatched. In germline, CDR1 is GTSNPN, CDR2 SVGIG (reference sequence). CDR3 size: 16 residues. In DNA form, the CDR3 reads TGTGCCTGGAGTGTAGGGACTAGCGGGTACACAGATACGCAGTATTTT. It encodes CAWSVGTSGYTDTQYF.

The chain carries TRBV27 and TRBJ2-3; 9 bases agree with TRBD1. Germline lookup yields CDR1 MNHEY and CDR2 SMNVEV (reference sequence). The CDR3 is 15 amino acids. The J segment lost 2 bases and the V segment lost 7 bases, leaving 7 bases of the junction unmatched. Written as DNA, the CDR3 is TGTGCCAGCACCTCGACAGGGGGGCCCACAGATACGCAGTATTTT. The encoded protein is CASTSTGGPTDTQYF.

J is TRBJ2-1 and V is TRBV14; D is tentatively TRBD1 or TRBD2 (5 bases each). Trimming shortened V by 6 bases and J by 2 bases, and 17 bases separated the two germline ends. CDR1 SGHDN and CDR2 FVKESK come from the germline V gene. The CDR3 totals 16 residues. In nucleotides, the CDR3 is TGTGCCAGCAGTTATGGGGGAAGGGGCACCTACAATGAGCAGTTCTTC. It is translated as CASSYGGRGTYNEQFF.

This clone was counted once. The chain is built from TRBV4-3 and TRBJ1-2, with a weak D call TRBD1 (5 bases). CDR1 LGHNA and CDR2 YSLEER come from the germline V gene. V was cut by 4 bases and J by 6 bases, with 15 bases left in between. The CDR3 loop spans 14 amino acids. CDR3 nucleotide sequence: TGCGCCAGCAGCCCAGACTTCAGGGTGGATGGCTACACCTTC. Protein sequence: CASSPDFRVDGYTF.

This sequence joins TRBV7-8 and TRBJ2-1; 9 nucleotides align to TRBD1. The CDR3 has 15 residues. Germline-derived CDR1 and CDR2 are SGHVS and FQNEAQ. Germline trimming cut 5 bases from V and 7 bases from J; bases unmatched to any gene: 9. CDR3 sequence (DNA): TGTGCCAGCAGCCATCCGGGACAGGGTACGAATGAGCAGTTCTTC. It is translated as CASSHPGQGTNEQFF.

The V call is TRBV6-1, the J call TRBJ2-3; D possibly matches TRBD1 or TRBD2 (6 bases each). The CDR3 has 16 amino acids. Germline V lookup: CDR1 MNHNS, CDR2 SASEGT. V dropped 1 base and J dropped 5 bases, with 16 bases sitting between them. The CDR3 protein is CASSEVGGILRDTQYF. The CDR3 bases are TGTGCCAGCAGTGAAGTAGGGGGGATATTACGAGATACGCAGTATTTT.